The clone carrying this T cell receptor beta chain was observed a few times. This sample was taken from a study of T cells in Graves' hyperthyroidism and ophthalmopathy. Study as a whole: Pretreatment peripheral blood was obtained at initial diagnosis.

The CDR3 length is 18 residues. The V and J ends lost 6 bases and 0 bases, in that order; junction bases with no gene match: 15. The germline CDR1 and CDR2 sequences are SGHAT and FQDESV (reference sequence). There were TCR beta CDR3 regions amplified from RNA transcripts. First-round RT-PCR of the TCR CDR3 relied on the HTBI primer set. One entry per CDR3 protein, called by TCRdb with MiXCR from the multiplex PCR reads. The sample contains about 350,000 distinct CDR3 sequences, about a sixth of which appear only once. The clonotype originates from a middle-aged woman with Graves' ophthalmopathy. The source material was blood. The J gene is TRBJ2-7, the V gene TRBV11-1, with 9 positions matching TRBD1. For the CDR3, the DNA is TGTGCCAGCAGTTCACCGGGACAGGGACCTAGGGGCTCCTACGAGCAGTACTTC. Translation gives CASSSPGQGPRGSYEQYF.